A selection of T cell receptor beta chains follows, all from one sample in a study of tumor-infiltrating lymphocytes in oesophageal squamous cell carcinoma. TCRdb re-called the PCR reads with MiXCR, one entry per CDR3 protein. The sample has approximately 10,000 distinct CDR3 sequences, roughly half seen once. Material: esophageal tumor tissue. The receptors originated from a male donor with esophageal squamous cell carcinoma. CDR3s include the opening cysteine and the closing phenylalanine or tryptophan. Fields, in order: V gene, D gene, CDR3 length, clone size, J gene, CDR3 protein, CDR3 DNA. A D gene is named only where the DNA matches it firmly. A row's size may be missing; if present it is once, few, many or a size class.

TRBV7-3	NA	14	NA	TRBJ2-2	CASSLSHFAGELFF	TGTGCCAGCAGCTTAAGCCACTTTGCCGGGGAGCTGTTTTTT
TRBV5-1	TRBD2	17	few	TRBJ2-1	CASSPTSGRAAYNEQFF	TGCGCCAGCAGCCCTACTAGCGGGAGGGCCGCCTACAATGAGCAGTTCTTC
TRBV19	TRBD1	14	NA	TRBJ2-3	CASRPGQESDTQYF	TGTGCCAGTAGGCCGGGACAGGAATCGGATACGCAGTATTTT
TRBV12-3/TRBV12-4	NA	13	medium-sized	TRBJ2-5	CASSLWLSGTQYF	TGTGCCAGCAGTTTATGGTTAAGCGGGACCCAGTACTTC
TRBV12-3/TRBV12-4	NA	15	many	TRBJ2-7	CASSFGSGQSYEQYF	TGTGCCAGCAGTTTCGGCTCAGGGCAGTCCTACGAGCAGTACTTC
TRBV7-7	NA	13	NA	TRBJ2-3	CASSASGTDTQYF	TGTGCTAGCAGCGCCTCAGGGACAGATACGCAGTATTTT
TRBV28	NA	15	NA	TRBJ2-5	CASSLGGRSYNEQYF	TGTGCCAGCAGTTTAGGGGGAAGGTCCTACAATGAGCAGTACTTC
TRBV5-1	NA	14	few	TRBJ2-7	CASSLLSAAYEQYF	TGCGCCAGCAGCTTGCTTAGCGCTGCCTACGAGCAGTACTTC
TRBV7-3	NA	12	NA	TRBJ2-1	CASSLTGNEQFF	TGTGCCAGCAGCTTGACAGGTAATGAGCAGTTCTTC
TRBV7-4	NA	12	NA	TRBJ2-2	CAGLEGTGELFF	TGTGCCGGGCTTGAAGGCACCGGGGAGCTGTTTTTT
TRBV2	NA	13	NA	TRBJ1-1	CASSEWGHTEAFF	TGTGCCAGCAGTGAGTGGGGACACACTGAAGCTTTCTTT
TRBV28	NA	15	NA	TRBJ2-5	CASRPYNGEVETQYF	TGTGCCAGCAGGCCTTACAACGGGGAGGTAGAGACCCAGTACTTC
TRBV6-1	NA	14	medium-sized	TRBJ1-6	CASSLQGQDSPLHF	TGTGCCAGCAGTCTACAGGGTCAGGATTCACCCCTCCACTTT
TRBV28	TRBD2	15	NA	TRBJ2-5	CASSLGLADQETQYF	TGTGCCAGCAGTTTAGGACTAGCGGACCAAGAGACCCAGTACTTC